This TCR beta chain was recovered during a study of shared clonotypes between healthy human individuals. General study points: Around 5% was the fraction of naive CD4 clonotypes found shared across a few donors.

Each of the donors was a healthy adult who was HIV-negative and had not had a recent acute infection or vaccination. This CDR3 is 13 amino acids long. Germline loops: CDR1 WNHNN, CDR2 SYGVQD (reference sequence). Trimming took off 11 bases at V and 2 bases at J, with 12 bases between the two ends. TCRdb's table, derived via immunoSEQ multiplex PCR, lists solely in-frame clones and lacks some. The table includes millions of clones, 85% to 95% detected once. With regard to this clone: The target antigen is unknown.

This chain links TRBV10-1 with TRBJ1-4, with D maybe TRBD1 (5 bases). This receptor was obtained from a man aged 18-30 years in good health. Source material: naive CD4+ T cells sorted from blood. Subset here: CD45RA+ positively selected. Here the CDR3 DNA reads TGCGCCGGGGAGGGGAGTACTAATGAAAAACTGTTTTTT. This translates into CAGEGSTNEKLFF.